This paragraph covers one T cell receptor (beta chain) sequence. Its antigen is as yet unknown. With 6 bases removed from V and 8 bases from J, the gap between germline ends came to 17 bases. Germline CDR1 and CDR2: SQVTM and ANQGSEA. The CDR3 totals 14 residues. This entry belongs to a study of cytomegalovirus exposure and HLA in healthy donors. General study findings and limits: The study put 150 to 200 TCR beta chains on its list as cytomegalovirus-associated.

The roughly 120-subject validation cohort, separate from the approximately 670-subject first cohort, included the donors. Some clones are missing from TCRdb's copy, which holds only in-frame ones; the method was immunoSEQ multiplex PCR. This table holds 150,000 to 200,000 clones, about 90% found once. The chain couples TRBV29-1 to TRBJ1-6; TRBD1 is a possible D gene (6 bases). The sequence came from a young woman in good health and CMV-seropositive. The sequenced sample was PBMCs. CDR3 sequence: CSVSLGTSDSPLHF. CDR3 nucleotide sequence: TGCAGCGTCTCCCTCGGGACATCAGATTCACCCCTCCACTTT.